The clone carrying this T cell receptor beta chain has only a few counts. Its specificity is unknown. This specimen belongs to a study of T-cell memory formation after mild COVID-19. Study in general: Among the donors, TCR clusters were largely specific to each donor.

After 5'RACE with constant-segment primers, TCR alpha and TCR beta cDNA libraries carrying sample barcodes and UMIs were obtained. TCRdb reanalysed the 5' RACE reads using MiXCR and keeps one entry per CDR3 protein. The sample lists some 150,000 distinct CDR3 sequences; over 6% were seen once. The CDR3 is 14 amino acids. V was trimmed by 3 bases and J by 8 bases, leaving 19 bases between them. Germline-derived CDR1 and CDR2 are DFQATT and SNEGSKA (reference sequence). The study, taken as a whole, reports: Whereas later expanders leaned CD4+, clones contracting day 15 to 85 showed a balanced CD4/CD8 makeup.

The receptor comes from an adult woman who had mild COVID-19 (a few samples of this study predate the infection). Cell type and time point are not known. Sequences were obtained from PBMCs or a T cell subset sorted from them (not recorded which). J is TRBJ1-2 and V is TRBV20-1, with unresolved D. The CDR3 nucleotides are TGCAGTGCTAGTTTTGGTCACAGAGTGGGGGGCTACACCTTC. It yields the protein CSASFGHRVGGYTF.